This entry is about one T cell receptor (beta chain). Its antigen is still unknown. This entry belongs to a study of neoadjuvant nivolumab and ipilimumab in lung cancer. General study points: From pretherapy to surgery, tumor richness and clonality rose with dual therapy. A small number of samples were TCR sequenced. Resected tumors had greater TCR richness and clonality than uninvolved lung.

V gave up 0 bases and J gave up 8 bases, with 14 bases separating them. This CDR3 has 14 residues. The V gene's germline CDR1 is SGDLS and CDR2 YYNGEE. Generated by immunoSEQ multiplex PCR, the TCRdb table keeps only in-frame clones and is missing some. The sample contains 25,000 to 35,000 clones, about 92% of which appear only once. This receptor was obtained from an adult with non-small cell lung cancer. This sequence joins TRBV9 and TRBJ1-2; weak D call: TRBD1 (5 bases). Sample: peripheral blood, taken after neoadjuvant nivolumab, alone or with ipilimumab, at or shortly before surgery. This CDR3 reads CASSVAWGDGGYTF. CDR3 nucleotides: TGTGCCAGCAGCGTAGCGTGGGGGGATGGCGGCTACACCTTC. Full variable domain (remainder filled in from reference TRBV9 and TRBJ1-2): DSGVTQTPKHLITATGQRVTLRCSPRSGDLSVYWYQQSLDQGLQFLIQYYNGEERAKGNILERFSAQQFPDLHSELNLSSLELGDSALYFCASSVAWGDGGYTFGSGTRLTVV.